This TCR beta chain was found in a study of T cell repertoires in cytomegalovirus infection. Study-level points and caveats: CMV carriers with the relevant HLA were identified by cumulative public TCR beta family frequency.

TCRdb redid the calling of the reads with MiXCR, one entry per CDR3 protein. The sample has hundreds of thousands of distinct CDR3 sequences; approximately 32% are singletons. As concerns this clonotype: Its matching antigen is unknown.

The sample was cultured PBMCs, taken from culture after CMV antigen stimulation. This receptor was obtained from a human donor in good health (CMV status not recorded). Some clones in this sample may be carry-over from other donors' samples.

The CDR3 reads CASSWGSSTDTQYF. The CDR3 DNA reads as TGTGCCAGCAGCTGGGGATCTAGCACAGATACGCAGTATTTT. The chain joins TRBV6-5 to TRBJ2-3; D is unresolved. CDR1 and CDR2 (germline): MNHEY, SVGAGI. The V end lost 6 bases, the J end lost 0 bases, and 10 bases lay between the germline ends. CDR3 length: 14 residues.